This TCR beta chain was identified during a study of T-cell memory formation after mild COVID-19. Study context: TCR clustering was largely donor specific. Regarding the study as a whole: Among clones contracting day 15 to 85, CD4/CD8 was balanced, whereas later expanders leaned CD4+.

This clonotype has a count of ten or more. Its antigen is as yet unknown. TCRdb ran MiXCR on the 5' RACE reads and lists one entry per CDR3 protein. The sample consists of some 64,000 distinct CDR3 sequences, about 10% of them appearing once. Trimming removed 5 bases from V and 0 bases from J; junction bases left unmatched: 14. CDR3 length: 20 amino acids. Germline V gene sequence: CDR1 MNHNY, CDR2 SVGAGI (reference sequence). This rearrangement joins TRBV6-6 to TRBJ2-1; 12 bases align to TRBD2. The sequenced material came from PBMCs or a T cell subset sorted from them (not recorded which). The receptor was derived from a man aged 18 to 29 who had mild COVID-19 (a few samples of this study predate the infection). Cell type and time point are not known. CDR3 nucleotides: TGTGCCAGCAGTCAGCGACCGGGACTAGCGGGCCCTCGCTCCTACAATGAGCAGTTCTTC. Translation gives CASSQRPGLAGPRSYNEQFF.